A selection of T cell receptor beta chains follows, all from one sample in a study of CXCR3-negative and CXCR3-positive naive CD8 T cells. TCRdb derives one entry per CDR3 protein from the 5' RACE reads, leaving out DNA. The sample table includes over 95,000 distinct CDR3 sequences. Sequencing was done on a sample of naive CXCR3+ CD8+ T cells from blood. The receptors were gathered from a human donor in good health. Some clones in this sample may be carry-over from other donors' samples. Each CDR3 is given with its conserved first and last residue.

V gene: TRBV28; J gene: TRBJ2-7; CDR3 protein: CASSFPNDLSPEQYF
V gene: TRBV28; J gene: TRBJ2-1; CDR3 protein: CASSLTTSGGYNEQFF
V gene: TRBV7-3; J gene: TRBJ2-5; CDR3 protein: CASSSLLETQYF
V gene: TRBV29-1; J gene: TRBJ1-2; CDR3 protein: CSVDGGMGRYGYTF
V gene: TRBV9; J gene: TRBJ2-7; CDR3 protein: CASSVEDHSYEQYF
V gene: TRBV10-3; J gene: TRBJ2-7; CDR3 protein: CAISGDYEQYF
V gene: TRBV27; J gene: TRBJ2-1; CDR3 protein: CASSSGLAINEQFF
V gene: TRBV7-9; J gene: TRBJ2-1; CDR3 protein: CASSLDGRDSYNEQFF
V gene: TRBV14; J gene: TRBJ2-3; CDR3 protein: CASSQDAGDTQYF
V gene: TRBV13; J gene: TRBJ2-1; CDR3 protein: CASSLRGISYNEQFF
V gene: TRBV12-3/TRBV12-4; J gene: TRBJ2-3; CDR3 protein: CASSDRDGLTDTQYF
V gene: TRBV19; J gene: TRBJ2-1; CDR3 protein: CASSYGGRSYNEQFF
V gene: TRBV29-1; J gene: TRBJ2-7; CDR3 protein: CSALDRSSYEQYF
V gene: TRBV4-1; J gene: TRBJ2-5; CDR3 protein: CASSQVLTPRETQYF
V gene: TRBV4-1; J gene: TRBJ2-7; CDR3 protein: CASSQGGRESPEQYF
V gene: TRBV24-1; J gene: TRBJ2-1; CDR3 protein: CATSDFEGGARNEQFF
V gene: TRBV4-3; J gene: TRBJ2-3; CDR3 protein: CASSQDAPGSTDTQYF
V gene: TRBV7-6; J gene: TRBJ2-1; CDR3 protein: CASSFAGADNEQFF
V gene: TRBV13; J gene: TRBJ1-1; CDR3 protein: CASSYVTVNTEAFF
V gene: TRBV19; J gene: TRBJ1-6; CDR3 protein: CASSKDGSYNSPLHF
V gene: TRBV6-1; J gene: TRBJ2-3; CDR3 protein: CASSEALAGGDTQYF
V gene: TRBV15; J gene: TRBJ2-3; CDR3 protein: CATSSARGGPPTDTQYF
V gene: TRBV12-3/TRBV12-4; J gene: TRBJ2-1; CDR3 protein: CASSLTSVNNEQFF
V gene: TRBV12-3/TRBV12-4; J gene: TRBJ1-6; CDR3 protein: CASSPGGLGSPLHF
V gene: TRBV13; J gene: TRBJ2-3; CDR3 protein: CASSPRKSGGPIADTQYF
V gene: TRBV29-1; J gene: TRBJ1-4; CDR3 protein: CSVEMPETGNEKLFF
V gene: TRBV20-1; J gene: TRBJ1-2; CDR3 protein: CSADFGAYGYTF
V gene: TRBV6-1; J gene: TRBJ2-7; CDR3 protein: CASSGTGTDHF
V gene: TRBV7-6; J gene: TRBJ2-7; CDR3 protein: CASSLEGGFYEQYF
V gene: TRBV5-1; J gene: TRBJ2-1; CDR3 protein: CASGGTSPTQFF
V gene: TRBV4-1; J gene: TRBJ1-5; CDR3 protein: CASSQRTIGNQPQHF
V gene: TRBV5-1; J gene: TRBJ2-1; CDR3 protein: CASSLWTGHNEQFF
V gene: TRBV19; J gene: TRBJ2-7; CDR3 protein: CASSSLMGLAYEQYF
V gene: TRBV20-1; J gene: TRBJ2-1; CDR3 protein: CSARAMGLAGVEQFF
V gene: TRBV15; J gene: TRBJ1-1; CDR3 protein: CATSEPGQGVSEAFF
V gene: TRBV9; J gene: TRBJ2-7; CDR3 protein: CASSVGGQLSSYEQYF
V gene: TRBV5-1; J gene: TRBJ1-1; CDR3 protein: CASSPEGVGPNTEAFF
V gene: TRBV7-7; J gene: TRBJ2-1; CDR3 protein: CASSLAPFSRASSGFGEQLF
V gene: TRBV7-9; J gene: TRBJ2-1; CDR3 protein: CASSLLNEQFF
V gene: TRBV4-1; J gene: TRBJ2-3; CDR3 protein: CASSQGGPAGATDTQYF
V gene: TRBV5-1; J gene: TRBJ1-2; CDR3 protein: CASSSRSDGYTF
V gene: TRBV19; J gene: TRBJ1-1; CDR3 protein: CASSPRGNLNTEAFF
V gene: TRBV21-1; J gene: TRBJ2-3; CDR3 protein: CARHLCREAFRGADTQYF
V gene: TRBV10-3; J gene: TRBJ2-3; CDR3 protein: CAISEFSGGAPTQYF
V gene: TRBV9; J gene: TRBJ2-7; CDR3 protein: CASSVLAGGPYEQYF
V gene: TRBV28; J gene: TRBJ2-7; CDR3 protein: CASSYRRTYEQYF
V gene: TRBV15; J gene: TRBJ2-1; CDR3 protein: CATSRDRAGNEQFF
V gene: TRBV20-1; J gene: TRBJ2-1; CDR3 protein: CSARDLMGTSYNEQFF
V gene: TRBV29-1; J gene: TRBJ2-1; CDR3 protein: CSVEDQVGDNEQFF
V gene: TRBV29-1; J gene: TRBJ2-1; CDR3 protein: CSGREGTSGIDEQFF
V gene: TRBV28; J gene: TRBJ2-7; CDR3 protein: CASSHTPPGDEQYF
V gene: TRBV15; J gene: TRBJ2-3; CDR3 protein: CATSRDTADTQYF
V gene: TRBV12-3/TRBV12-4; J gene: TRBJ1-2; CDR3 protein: CASSLNLYGYTF
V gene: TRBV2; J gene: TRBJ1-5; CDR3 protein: CASREYTGADQPQHF